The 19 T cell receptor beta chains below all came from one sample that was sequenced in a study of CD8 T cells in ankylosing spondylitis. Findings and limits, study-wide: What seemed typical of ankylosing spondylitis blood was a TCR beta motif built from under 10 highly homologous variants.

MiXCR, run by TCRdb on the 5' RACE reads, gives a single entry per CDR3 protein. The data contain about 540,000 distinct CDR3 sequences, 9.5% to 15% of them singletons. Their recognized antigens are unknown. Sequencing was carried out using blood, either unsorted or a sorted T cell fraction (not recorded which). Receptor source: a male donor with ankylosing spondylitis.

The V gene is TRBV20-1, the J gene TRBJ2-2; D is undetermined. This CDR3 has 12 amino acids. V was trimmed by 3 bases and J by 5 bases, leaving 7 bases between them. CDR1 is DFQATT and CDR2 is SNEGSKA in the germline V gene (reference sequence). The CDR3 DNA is TGCAGTGCTAGTATGGCTACCGGGGAGCTGTTTTTT. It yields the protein CSASMATGELFF.

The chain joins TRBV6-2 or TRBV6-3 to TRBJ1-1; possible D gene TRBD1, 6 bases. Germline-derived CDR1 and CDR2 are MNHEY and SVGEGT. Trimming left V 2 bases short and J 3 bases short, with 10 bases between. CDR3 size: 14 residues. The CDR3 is CASSYTAGDTEAFF. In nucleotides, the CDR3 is TGTGCCAGCAGTTACACTGCAGGGGACACTGAAGCTTTCTTT.

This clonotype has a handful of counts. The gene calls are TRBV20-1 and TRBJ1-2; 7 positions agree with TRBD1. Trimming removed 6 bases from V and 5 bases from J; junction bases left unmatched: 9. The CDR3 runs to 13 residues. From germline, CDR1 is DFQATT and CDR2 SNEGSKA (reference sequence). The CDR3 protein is CSASGGEGYGYTF. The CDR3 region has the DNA TGCAGTGCCTCAGGGGGTGAGGGATATGGCTACACCTTC.

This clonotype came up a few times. The CDR3 nucleotides are TGTGCCAGCAGTTTATCAGCGGGAACAGGGATCCACGAGCAGTACGTC. The encoded protein is CASSLSAGTGIHEQYV. The rearrangement uses TRBV27 and TRBJ2-7; D might be TRBD2 (7 bases). This CDR3 is 16 amino acids long. Trimming shortened V by 0 bases and J by 5 bases, and 17 bases separated the two germline ends. Germline CDR1 is MNHEY and CDR2 is SMNVEV (reference sequence).

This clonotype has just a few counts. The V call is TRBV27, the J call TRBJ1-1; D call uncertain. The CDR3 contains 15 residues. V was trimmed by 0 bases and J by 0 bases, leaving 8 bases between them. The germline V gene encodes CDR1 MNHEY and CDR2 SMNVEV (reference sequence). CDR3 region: CASSLSWTLNTEAFF. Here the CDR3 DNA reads TGTGCCAGCAGTTTATCTTGGACTCTGAACACTGAAGCTTTCTTT.

The CDR3 bases are TGTGCCAGCAGCTCCGGGACAGGGGTCACTGAAGCTTTCTTT. Its translation: CASSSGTGVTEAFF. This chain joins TRBV7-9 and TRBJ1-1, with 10 bases aligning to TRBD1. CDR3 length: 14 amino acids. Germline lookup yields CDR1 SEHNR and CDR2 FQNEAQ (reference sequence). V lost 4 bases to trimming and J lost 4 bases; unmatched junction nucleotides: 3.

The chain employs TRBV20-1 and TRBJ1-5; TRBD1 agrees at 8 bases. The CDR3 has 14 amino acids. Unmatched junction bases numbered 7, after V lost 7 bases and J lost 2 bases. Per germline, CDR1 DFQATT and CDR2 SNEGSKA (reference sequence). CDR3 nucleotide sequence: TGCAGTGTTGGATCGGGACAGGGCAATCAGCCCCAGCATTTT. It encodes CSVGSGQGNQPQHF.

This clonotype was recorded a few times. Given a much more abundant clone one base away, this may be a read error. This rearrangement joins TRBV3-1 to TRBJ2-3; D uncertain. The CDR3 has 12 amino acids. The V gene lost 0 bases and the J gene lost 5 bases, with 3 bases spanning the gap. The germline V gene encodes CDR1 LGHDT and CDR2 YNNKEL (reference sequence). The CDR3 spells CASSQDKDTQYF. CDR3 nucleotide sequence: TGTGCCAGCAGCCAAGACAAAGATACGCAGTATTTT.

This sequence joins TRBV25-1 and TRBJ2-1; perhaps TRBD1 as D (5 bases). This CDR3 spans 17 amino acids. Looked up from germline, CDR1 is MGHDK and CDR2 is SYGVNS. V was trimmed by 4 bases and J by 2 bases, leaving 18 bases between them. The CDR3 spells CASSAQGHTVPYNEQFF. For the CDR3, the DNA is TGTGCCAGCAGTGCACAAGGACATACAGTACCCTACAATGAGCAGTTCTTC. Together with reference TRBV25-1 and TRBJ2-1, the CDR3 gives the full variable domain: EADIYQTPRYLVIGTGKKITLECSQTMGHDKMYWYQQDPGMELHLIHYSYGVNSTEKGDLSSESTVSRIRTEHFPLTLESARPSHTSQYLCASSAQGHTVPYNEQFFGPGTRLTVL.

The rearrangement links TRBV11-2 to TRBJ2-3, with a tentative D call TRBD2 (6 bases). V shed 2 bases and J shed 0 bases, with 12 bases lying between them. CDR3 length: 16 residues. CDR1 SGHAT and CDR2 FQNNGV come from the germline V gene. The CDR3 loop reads CASSLTGTHSTDTQYF. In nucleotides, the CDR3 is TGTGCCAGCAGCTTAACCGGGACTCATAGCACAGATACGCAGTATTTT. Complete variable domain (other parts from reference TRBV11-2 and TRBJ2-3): EAGVAQSPRYKIIEKRQSVAFWCNPISGHATLYWYQQILGQGPKLLIQFQNNGVVDDSQLPKDRFSAERLKGVDSTLKIQPAKLEDSAVYLCASSLTGTHSTDTQYFGPGTRLTVL.

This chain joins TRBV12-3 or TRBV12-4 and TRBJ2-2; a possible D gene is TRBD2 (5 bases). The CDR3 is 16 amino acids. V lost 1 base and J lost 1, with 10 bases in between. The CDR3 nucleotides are TGTGCCAGCAGTTTAGGGCGGGTGGTGAACACCGGGGAGCTGTTTTTT. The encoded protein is CASSLGRVVNTGELFF.

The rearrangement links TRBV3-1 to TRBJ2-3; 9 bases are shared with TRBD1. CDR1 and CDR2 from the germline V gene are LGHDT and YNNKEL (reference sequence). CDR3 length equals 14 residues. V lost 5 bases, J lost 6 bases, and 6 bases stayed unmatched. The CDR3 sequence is CASSYDRGSDTQYF. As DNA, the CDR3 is TGTGCCAGCAGCTACGACAGGGGGTCCGATACGCAGTATTTT.

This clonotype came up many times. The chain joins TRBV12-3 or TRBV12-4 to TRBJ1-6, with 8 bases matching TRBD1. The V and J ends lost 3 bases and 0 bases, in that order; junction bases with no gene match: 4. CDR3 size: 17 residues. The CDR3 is CASSFYRGSSYNSPLHF. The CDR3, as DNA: TGTGCCAGCAGTTTTTACAGGGGGAGCTCCTATAATTCACCCCTCCACTTT.

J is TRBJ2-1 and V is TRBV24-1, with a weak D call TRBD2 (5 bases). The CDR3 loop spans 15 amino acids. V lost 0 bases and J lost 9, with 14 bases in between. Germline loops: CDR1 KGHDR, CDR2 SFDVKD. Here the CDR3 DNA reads TGTGCCACCAGTGATTTGACCGGGATCGGGGTTGAGCAGTTCTTC. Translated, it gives CATSDLTGIGVEQFF.

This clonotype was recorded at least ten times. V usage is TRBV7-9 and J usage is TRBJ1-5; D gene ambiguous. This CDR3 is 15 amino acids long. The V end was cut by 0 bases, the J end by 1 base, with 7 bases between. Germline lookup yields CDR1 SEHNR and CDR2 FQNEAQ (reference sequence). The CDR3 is CASSLAWGSNQPQHF. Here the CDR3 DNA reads TGTGCCAGCAGCTTAGCCTGGGGAAGCAATCAGCCCCAGCATTTT.

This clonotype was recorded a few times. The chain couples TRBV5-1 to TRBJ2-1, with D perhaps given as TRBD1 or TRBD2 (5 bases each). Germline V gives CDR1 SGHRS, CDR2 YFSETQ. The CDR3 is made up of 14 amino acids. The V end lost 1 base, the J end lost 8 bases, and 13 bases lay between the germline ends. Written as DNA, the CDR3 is TGCGCCAGCAGCTTGTTGTTCGGGGCCGATGAGCAGTTCTTC. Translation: CASSLLFGADEQFF.

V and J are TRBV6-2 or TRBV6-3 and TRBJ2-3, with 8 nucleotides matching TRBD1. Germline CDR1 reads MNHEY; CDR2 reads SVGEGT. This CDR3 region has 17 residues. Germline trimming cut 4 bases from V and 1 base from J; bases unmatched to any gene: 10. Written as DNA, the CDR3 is TGTGCCAGCAGTTCCGCCCCCGGACAGGGTGGCACAGATACGCAGTATTTT. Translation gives CASSSAPGQGGTDTQYF.

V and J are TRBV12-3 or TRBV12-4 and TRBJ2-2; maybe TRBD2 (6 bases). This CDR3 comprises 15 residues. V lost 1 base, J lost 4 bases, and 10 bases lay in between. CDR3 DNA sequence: TGTGCCAGCAGTTTAGGACTAGTGAGCACCGGGGAGCTGTTTTTT. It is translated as CASSLGLVSTGELFF.

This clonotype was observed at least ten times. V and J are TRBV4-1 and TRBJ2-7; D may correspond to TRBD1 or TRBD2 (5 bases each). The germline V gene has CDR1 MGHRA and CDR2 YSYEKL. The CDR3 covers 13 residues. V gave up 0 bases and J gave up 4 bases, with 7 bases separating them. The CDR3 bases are TGCGCCAGCAGCCAAGATTGGGGGTACGAGCAGTACGTC. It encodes CASSQDWGYEQYV.